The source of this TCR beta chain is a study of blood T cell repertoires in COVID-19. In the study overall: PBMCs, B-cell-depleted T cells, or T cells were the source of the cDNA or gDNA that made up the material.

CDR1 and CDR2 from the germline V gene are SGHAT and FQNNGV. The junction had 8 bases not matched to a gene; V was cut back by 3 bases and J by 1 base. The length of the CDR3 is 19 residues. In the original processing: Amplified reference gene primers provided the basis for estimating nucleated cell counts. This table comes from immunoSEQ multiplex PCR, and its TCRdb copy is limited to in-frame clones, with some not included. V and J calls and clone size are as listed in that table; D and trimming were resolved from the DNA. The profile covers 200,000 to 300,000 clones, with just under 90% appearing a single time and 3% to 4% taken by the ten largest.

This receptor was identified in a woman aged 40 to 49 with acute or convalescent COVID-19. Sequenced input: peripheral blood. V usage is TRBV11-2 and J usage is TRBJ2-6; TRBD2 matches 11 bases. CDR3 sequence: CASSLTFLAGGSGANVLTF. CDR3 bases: TGTGCCAGCAGCTTGACATTTCTAGCGGGGGGATCTGGGGCCAACGTCCTGACTTTC. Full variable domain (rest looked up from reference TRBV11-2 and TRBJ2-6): EAGVAQSPRYKIIEKRQSVAFWCNPISGHATLYWYQQILGQGPKLLIQFQNNGVVDDSQLPKDRFSAERLKGVDSTLKIQPAKLEDSAVYLCASSLTFLAGGSGANVLTFGAGSRLTVL.